The clone carrying this T cell receptor beta chain has just a few counts. Its antigen is unidentified. Trimming stripped 6 bases from V and 4 bases from J, with 15 bases between. Looked up from germline, CDR1 is DFQATT and CDR2 is SNEGSKA (reference sequence). The length of the CDR3 is 13 residues. The data belong to a study of T cells in Graves' hyperthyroidism and ophthalmopathy. Study-level points and caveats: From stable hyperthyroidism, ophthalmopathy was separated by a 13 V-J model.

It was RNA transcripts that yielded the amplified TCR beta CDR3 regions. A set of HTBI primers served as the primers for a first-round RT-PCR of the TCR CDR3. TCRdb fed the multiplex PCR reads into MiXCR, producing one record per CDR3 protein. The table has roughly 520,000 distinct CDR3 sequences, about 24% seen once. Enrolled ophthalmopathy patients presented with a Clinical Activity Score of at least 3, a NOSPECS grade of at least 4, and disease duration under 3 months. Sequences were obtained from blood. This sequence originates from a woman in her thirties with Graves' ophthalmopathy. The genes are TRBV20-1 and TRBJ1-2; D is unresolved. CDR3 in DNA: TGCAGTGCGCCGACTGGGCGTGCCTATGGCTACACCTTC. This gives the protein CSAPTGRAYGYTF.